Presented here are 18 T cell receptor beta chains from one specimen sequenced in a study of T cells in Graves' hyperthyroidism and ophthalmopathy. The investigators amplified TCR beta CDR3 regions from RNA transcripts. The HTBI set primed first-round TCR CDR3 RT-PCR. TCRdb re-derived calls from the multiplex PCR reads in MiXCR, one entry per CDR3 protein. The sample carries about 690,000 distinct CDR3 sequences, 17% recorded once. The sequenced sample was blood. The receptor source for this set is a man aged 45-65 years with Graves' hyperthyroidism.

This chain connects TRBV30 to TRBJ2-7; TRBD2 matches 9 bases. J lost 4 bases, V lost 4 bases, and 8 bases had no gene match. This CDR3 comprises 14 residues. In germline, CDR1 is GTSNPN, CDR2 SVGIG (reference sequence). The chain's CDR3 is CAWTPGSGSYEQYF. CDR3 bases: TGTGCCTGGACCCCGGGTAGCGGGAGTTACGAGCAGTACTTC.

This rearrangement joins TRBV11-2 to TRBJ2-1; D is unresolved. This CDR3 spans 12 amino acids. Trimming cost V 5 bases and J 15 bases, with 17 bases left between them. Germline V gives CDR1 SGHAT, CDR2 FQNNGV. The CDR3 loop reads CASSKGDGRPFF. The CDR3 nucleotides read TGTGCCAGCAGCAAAGGAGACGGCCGCCCGTTCTTC.

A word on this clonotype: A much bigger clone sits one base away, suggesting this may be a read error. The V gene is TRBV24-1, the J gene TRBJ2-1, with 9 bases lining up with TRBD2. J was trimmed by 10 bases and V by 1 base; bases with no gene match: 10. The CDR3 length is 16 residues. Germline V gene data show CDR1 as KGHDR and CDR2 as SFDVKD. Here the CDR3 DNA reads TGTGCCACCAGTGATTTAGAGTCTGGCGGGAGGGCAGAGCAGTTCTTC. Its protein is CATSDLESGGRAEQFF.

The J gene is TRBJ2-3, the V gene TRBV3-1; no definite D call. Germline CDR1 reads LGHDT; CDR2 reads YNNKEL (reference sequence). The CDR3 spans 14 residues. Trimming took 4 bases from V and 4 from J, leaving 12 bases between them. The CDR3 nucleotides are TGTGCCAGCAGCCGGACGGAAGTAGCAGATACGCAGTATTTT. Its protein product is CASSRTEVADTQYF.

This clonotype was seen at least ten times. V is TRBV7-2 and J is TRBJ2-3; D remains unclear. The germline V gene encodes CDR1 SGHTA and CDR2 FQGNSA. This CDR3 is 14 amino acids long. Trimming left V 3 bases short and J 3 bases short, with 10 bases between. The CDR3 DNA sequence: TGTGCCAGCAGCTTCCTGGGGTGGACAGATACGCAGTATTTT. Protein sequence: CASSFLGWTDTQYF.

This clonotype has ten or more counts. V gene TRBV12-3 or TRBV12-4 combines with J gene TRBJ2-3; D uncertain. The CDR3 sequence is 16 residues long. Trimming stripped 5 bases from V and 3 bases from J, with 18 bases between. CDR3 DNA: TGTGCCAGCAGTGCCGGGTGGGGAATCCGAACAGATACGCAGTATTTT. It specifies CASSAGWGIRTDTQYF.

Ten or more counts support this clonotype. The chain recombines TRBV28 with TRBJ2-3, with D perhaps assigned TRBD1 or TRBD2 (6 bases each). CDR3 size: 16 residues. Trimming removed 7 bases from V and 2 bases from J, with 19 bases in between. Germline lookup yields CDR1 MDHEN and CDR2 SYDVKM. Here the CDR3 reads CASTLEGGPPTDTQYF. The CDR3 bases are TGTGCCAGCACCTTGGAGGGGGGACCCCCCACAGATACGCAGTATTTT.

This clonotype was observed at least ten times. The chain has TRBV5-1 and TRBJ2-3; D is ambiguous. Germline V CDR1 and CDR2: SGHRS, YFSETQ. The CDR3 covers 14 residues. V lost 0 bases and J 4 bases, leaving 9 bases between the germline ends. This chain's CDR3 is CASSLETISDTQYF. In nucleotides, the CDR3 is TGCGCCAGCAGCTTGGAGACAATTTCAGATACGCAGTATTTT.

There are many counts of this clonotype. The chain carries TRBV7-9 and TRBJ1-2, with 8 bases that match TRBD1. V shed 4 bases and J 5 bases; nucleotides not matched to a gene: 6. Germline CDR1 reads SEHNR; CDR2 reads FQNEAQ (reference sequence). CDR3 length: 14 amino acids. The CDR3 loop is CASSSGQGWYGYTF. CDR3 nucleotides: TGTGCCAGCAGCTCAGGACAGGGTTGGTATGGCTACACCTTC. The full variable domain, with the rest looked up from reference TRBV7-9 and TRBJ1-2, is DTGVSQNPRHKITKRGQNVTFRCDPISEHNRLYWYRQTLGQGPEFLTYFQNEAQLEKSRLLSDRFSAERPKGSFSTLEIQRTEQGDSAMYLCASSSGQGWYGYTFGSGTRLTVV.

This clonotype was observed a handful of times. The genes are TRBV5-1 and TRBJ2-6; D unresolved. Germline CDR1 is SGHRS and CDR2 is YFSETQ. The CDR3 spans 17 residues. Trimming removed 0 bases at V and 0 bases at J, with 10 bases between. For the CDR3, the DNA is TGCGCCAGCAGCTTGGATGGCTATACCTCTGGGGCCAACGTCCTGACTTTC. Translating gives CASSLDGYTSGANVLTF.

CDR3 in amino acids: CAWIIGTGTKQFF. The CDR3 DNA reads TGTGCCTGGATAATCGGAACCGGGACCAAGCAGTTCTTC. The chain joins TRBV30 to TRBJ2-1, with D perhaps matching TRBD1 or TRBD2 (5 bases each). Deletions cut 4 bases from V and 11 bases from J, with 18 bases between. The CDR3 has 13 amino acids. Germline CDR1 and CDR2: GTSNPN and SVGIG (reference sequence).

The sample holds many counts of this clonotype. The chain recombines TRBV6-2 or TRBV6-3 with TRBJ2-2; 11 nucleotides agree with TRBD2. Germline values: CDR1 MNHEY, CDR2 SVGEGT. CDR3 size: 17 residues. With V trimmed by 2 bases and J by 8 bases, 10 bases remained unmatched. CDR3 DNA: TGTGCCAGCAGTTACCCTGGGACTAGCGGAATATCGGGGGAGCTGTTTTTT. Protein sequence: CASSYPGTSGISGELFF.

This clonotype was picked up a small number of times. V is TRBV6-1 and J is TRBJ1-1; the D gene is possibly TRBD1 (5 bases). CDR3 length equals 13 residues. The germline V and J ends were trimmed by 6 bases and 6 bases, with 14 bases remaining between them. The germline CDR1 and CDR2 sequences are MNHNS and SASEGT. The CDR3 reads CASRTRGSSEAFF. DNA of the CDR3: TGTGCCAGCAGGACAAGGGGCTCTTCTGAAGCTTTCTTT.

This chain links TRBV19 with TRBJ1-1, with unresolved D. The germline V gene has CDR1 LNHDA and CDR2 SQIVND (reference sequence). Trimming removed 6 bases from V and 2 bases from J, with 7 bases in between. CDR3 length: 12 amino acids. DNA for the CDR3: TGTGCCAGTAGAATGGGTAACACTGAAGCTTTCTTT. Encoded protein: CASRMGNTEAFF. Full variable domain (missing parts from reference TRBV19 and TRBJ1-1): DGGITQSPKYLFRKEGQNVTLSCEQNLNHDAMYWYRQDPGQGLRLIYYSQIVNDFQKGDIAEGYSVSREKKESFPLTVTSAQKNPTAFYLCASRMGNTEAFFGQGTRLTVV.

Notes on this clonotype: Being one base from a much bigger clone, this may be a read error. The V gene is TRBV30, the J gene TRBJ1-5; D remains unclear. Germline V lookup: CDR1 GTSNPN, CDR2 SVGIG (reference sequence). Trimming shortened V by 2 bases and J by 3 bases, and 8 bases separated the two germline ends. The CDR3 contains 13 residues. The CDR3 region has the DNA TGTGCCTGGAGTAAAGACGACAATCAGCCCCAGCATTTT. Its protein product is CAWSKDDNQPQHF.

The CDR3 reads CASSSNTF. The CDR3 DNA sequence: TGTGCCAGCAGCTCAAATACCTTC. The J gene is TRBJ1-2, the V gene TRBV7-9; D is ambiguous. This CDR3 has 8 amino acids. Germline lookup yields CDR1 SEHNR and CDR2 FQNEAQ (reference sequence). V lost 4 bases, J lost 14 bases, and 5 bases lay in between.

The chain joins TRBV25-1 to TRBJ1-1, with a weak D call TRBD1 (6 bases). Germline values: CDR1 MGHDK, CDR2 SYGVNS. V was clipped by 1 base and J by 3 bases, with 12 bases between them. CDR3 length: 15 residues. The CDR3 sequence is CASSESSTGYTEAFF. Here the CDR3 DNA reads TGTGCCAGCAGTGAATCGTCGACAGGATACACTGAAGCTTTCTTT.

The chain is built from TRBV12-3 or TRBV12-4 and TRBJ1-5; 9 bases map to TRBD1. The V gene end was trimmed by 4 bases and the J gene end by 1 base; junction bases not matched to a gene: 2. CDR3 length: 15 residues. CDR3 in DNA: TGTGCCAGCAGTTCACAGGGGGCGAGCAATCAGCCCCAGCATTTT. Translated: CASSSQGASNQPQHF.